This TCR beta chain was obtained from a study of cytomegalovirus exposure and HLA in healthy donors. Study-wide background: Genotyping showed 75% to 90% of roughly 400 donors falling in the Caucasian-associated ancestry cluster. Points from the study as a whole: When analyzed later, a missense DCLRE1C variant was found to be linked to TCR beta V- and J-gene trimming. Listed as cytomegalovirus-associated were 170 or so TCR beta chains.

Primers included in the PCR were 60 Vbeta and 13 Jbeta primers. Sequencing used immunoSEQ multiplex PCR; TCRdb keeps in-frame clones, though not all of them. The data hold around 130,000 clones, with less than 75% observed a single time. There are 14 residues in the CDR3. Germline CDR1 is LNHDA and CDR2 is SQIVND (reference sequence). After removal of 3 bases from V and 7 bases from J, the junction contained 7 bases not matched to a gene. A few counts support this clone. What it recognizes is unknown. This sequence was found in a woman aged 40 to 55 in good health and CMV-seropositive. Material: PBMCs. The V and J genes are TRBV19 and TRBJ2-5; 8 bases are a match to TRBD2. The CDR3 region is CASSMSSGGRTQYF. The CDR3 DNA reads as TGTGCCAGTAGTATGAGCTCGGGGGGGCGGACCCAGTACTTC.